This T cell receptor beta chain was identified during a study of T cell changes during pregnancy in multiple sclerosis. Produced via immunoSEQ multiplex PCR; TCRdb's table is partial and in-frame only. This table holds around 49,000 clones, roughly 89% found once. The V and J ends lost 3 bases and 6 bases, in that order; junction bases with no gene match: 2. This CDR3 contains 14 residues. Germline CDR1 is MGHDK and CDR2 is SYGVNS. This TCR derives from a female donor in good health, enrolled as a control in a pregnancy study. The specimen was peripheral blood, collected after pregnancy. The rearrangement joins TRBV25-1 to TRBJ1-4, with TRBD1 matching over 9 bases. CDR3 in DNA: TGTGCCAGCAGTGAGGGACAGGGTGATGAAAAACTGTTTTTT. Translated, it gives CASSEGQGDEKLFF.